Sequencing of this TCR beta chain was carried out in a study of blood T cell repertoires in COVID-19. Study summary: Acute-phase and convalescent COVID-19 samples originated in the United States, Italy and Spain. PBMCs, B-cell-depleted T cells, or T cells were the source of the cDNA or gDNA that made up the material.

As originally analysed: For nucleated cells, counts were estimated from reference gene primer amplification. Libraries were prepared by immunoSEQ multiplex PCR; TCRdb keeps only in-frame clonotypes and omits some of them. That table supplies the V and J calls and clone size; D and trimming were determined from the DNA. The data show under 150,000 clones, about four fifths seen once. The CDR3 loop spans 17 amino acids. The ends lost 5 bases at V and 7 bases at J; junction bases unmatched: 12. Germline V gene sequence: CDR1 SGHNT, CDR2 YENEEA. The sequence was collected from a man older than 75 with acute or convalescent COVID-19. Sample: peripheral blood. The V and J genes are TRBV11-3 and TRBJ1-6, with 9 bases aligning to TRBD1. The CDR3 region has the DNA TGTGCCAGCAGCCAGCGGCCCCGGACAGGGGAGAATTCACCCCTCCACTTT. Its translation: CASSQRPRTGENSPLHF.